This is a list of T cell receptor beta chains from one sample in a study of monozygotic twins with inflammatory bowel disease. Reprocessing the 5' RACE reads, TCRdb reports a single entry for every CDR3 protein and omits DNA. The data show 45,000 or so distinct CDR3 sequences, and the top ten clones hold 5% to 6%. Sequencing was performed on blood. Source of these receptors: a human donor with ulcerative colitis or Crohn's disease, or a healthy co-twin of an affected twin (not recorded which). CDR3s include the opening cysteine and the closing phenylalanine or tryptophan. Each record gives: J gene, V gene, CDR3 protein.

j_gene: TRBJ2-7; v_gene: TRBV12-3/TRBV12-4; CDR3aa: CASSSRGTSGGRSYEQYF
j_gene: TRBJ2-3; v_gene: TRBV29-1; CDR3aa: CSVERDTDTQYF
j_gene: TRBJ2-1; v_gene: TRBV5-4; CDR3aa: CASSPRGDSGRNEQFF
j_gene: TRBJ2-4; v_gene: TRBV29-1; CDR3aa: CSVTTAFLAKNMQYF
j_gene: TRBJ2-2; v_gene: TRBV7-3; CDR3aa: CASSLKPPSGTHYGELFF
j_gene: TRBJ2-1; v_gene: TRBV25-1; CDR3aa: CASSDSGSGNEQFF
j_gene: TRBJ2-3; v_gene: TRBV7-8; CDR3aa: CAIKRGADTQYF
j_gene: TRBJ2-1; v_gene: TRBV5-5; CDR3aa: CASSTAGVVRNEQFF
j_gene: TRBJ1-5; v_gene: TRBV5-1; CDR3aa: CASSRDVNQPQHF
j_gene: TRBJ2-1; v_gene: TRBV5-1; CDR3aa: CASSLAGGIIYNEQFF
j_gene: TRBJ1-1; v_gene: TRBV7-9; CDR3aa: CASSFQGGSEAFF
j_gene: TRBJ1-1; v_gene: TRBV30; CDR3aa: CAWISGRRAFF
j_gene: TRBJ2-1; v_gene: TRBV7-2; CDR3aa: CASSLAAVAGGQNEQFF
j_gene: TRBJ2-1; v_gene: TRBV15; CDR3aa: CATSREGGGNYNEQFF
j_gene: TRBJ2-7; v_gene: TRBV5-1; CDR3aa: CASSKISGQHYEQYF
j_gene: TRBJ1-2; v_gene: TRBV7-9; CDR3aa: CASSWTGVRYGYTF
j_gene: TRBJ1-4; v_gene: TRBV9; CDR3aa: CASSVGSATNEKLFF
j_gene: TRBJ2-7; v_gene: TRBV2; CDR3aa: CASKGAQGKFDEQYF
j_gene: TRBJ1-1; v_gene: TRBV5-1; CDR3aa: CASSLAVLQSSGNTEAFF
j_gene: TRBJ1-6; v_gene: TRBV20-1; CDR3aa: CSARVWQEHSPLHF
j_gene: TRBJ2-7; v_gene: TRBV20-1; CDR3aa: CSARDTGAPYEQYF
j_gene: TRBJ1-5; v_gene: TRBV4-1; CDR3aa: CASSRLQGQPQHF
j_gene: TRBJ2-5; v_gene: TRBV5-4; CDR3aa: CASRLDGYHETQYF
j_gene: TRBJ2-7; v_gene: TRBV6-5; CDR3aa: CASSHPGTHNYEQYF
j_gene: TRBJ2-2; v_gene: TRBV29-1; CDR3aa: CSVDVGGRTGELFF
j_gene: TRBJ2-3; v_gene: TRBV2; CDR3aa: CASSSTGASSATQYF
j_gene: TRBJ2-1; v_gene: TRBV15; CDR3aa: CATSRATLGWDNEQFF
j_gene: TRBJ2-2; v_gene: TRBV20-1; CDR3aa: CSARAGATTWDGELFF
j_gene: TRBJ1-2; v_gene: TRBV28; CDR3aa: CASMGAEGGWRGYTF